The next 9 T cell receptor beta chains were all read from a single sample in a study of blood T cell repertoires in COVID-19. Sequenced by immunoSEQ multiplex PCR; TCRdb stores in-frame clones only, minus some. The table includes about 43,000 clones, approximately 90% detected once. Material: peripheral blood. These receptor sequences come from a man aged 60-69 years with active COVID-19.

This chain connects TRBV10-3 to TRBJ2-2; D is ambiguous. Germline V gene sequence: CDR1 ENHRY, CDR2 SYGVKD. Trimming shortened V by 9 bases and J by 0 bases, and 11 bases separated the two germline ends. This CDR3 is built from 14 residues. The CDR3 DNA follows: TGTGCCATTTCCTTGCAGACGAACACCGGGGAGCTGTTTTTT. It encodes CAISLQTNTGELFF.

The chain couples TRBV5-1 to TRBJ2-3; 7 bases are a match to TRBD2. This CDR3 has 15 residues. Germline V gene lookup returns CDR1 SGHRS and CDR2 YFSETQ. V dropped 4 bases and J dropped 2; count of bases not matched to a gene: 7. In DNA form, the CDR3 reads TGCGCCAGCAGCCCCCACCGGGACTACACAGATACGCAGTATTTT. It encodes CASSPHRDYTDTQYF.

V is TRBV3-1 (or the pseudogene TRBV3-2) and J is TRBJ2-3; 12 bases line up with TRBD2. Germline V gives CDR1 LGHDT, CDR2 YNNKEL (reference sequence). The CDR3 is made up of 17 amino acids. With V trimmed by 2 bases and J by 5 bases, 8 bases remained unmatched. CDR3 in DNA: TGTGCCAGCAGCCAAACTCTAGCGGGGGGGCGTGTAGATACGCAGTATTTT. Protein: CASSQTLAGGRVDTQYF.

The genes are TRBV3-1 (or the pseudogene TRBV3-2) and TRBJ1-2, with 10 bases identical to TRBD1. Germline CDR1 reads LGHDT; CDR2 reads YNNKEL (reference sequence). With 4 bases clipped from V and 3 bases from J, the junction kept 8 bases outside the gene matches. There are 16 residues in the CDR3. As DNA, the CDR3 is TGTGCCAGCAGCCTAGGGACAGGGGTTAAGGACTATGGCTACACCTTC. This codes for CASSLGTGVKDYGYTF.

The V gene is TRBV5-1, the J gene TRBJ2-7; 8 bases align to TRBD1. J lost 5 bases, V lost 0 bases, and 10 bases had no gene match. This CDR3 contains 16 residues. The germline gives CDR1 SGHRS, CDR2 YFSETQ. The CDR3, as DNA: TGCGCCAGCAGCTTGGTCGGAACCGACAGGGGAGACGAGCAGTACTTC. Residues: CASSLVGTDRGDEQYF.

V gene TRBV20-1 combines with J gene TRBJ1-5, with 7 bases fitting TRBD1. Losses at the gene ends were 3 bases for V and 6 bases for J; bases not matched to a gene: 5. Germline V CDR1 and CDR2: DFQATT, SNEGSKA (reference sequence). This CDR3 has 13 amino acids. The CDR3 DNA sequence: TGCAGTGCTAGTCGACAGGGACCTCAGCCCCAGCATTTT. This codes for CSASRQGPQPQHF.

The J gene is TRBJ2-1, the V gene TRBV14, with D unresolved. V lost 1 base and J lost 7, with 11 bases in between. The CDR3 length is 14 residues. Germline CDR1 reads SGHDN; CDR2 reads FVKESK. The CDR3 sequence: CASSQVPTENEQFF. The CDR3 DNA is TGTGCCAGCAGCCAAGTCCCCACGGAGAATGAGCAGTTCTTC.

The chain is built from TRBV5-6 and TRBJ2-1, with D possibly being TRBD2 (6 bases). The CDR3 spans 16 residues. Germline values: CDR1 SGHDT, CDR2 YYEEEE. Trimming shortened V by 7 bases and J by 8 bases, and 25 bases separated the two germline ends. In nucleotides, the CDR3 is TGTGCCAGCGGCACCCTGTCTACGGGAGTGAACCATGAGCAGTTCTTC. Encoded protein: CASGTLSTGVNHEQFF.

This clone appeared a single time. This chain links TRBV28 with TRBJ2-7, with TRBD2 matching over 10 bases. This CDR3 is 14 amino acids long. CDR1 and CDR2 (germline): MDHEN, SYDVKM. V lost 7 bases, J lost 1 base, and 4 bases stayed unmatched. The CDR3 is CASTSGGLSYEQYF. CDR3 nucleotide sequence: TGTGCCAGCACTAGCGGGGGACTATCCTACGAGCAGTACTTC.